This TCR beta chain comes out of a study of CD8+ T cells in alopecia areata. Study background: Female C3H/HeJ mice aged about 6-11 weeks received skin from approximately 6-13-month-old C3H/HeJ donors with spontaneous alopecia. The study, taken as a whole, reports: Among the cells sequenced in scalp samples are also the resident alphabeta T cells of normal skin. Normal scalp showed lower clonality than lesional scalp, especially alopecia totalis/universalis. Sharing of TCRs across patients appeared less clear than in mice, possibly for HLA-related reasons.

Sorting of pooled cutaneous lymph node cells used CD4, CD8alpha, NKG2D, NKG2ACE and other markers. In its sample, this clone is medium-sized. Antigen specificity is unknown. Mouse names are used for the genes. Read coverage stops 4 residues before the CDR3 terminus; the germline J gene supplies the remainder. With 0 bases clipped from V and 1 base from J, the junction kept 1 base outside the gene matches. The germline gives CDR1 NNHNN, CDR2 SYGAGS (reference sequence). The length of the CDR3 is 15 residues. Reverse transcription of extracted RNA yielded cDNA, which provided the sequencing template. The data were produced by immunoSEQ multiplex PCR, yet TCRdb's version contains in-frame clones alone and is incomplete. The sample contains under 7,000 clones, none of them singletons.

The TCR comes from a C3H/HeJ mouse with alopecia areata. These mice share the MHC haplotype H2-k. Sequencing used CD8+ T cells sorted from a lymph node. The gene calls are TRBV13-2 and TRBJ2-3; 8 bases line up with TRBD2. Partial CDR3 DNA: TGTGCCAGCGGTGATGAGACTGGGGGTGCAGAA. Translation gives CASGDETGGAE. The whole CDR3 region reads CASGDETGGAETLYF.